This T cell receptor (beta chain) originates from a study of spatial heterogeneity in lung cancer. Study at large: Tumor-region counts of TCR transcripts tracked strongly with a T cell module score from matched bulk RNA-seq. Findings and caveats of the study: Ubiquitous and regional nonsynonymous mutations were each tracked by the matching count of ubiquitous or regional expanded TCRs. Tumor mutation counts were tracked by expanded intratumoral alpha and beta TCR counts.

Looked up from germline, CDR1 is KGHSH and CDR2 is LQKENI. Trimming at V came to 6 bases and at J to 3 bases, leaving 6 bases not matched to a gene. The CDR3 spans 14 residues. A single record per CDR3 protein comes from TCRdb applying MiXCR to the 5' RACE reads. The data contain about 5,100 distinct CDR3 sequences, approximately 9% of them singletons. This sample's time point: sample taken at primary tumor resection. No cell sorting; template was whole RNA from tumor, lung tissue or PBMC. To note about this clonotype: Antigen unknown.

The clonotype originates from a female donor with early-stage non-small cell lung cancer. The V call is TRBV18, the J call TRBJ2-7; 9 bases are shared with TRBD1. The specimen was lung tumor tissue, collected at surgery. The CDR3 sequence: CASSAGTGHYEQYF. The CDR3 DNA is TGTGCCAGCTCTGCCGGGACAGGGCACTACGAGCAGTACTTC.